One and the same sample provided the 12 T cell receptor beta chains below, sequenced in a study of OX40 agonist ivuxolimab in advanced cancers. The table came from immunoSEQ multiplex PCR; TCRdb's copy has only in-frame clones and leaves some out. The data contain 15,000 to 20,000 clones, around 82% of them seen just once; the ten biggest clones take up 44%. The starting material was CD4+ or CD8+ T cells sorted from blood, obtained in a trial of the OX40 agonist ivuxolimab. The receptor set was obtained from an adult with an advanced solid tumor such as melanoma, head and neck, liver or kidney cancer.

The rearrangement joins TRBV28 to TRBJ1-2; tentatively, D is TRBD1 (6 bases). The V gene's germline CDR1 is MDHEN and CDR2 SYDVKM. The V gene lost 5 bases and the J gene lost 1 base, with 17 bases spanning the gap. The CDR3 loop spans 16 amino acids. The CDR3 coding sequence is TGTGCCAGCAGTATCAACCGGGACACCTATAACTATGGCTACACCTTC. Its translation: CASSINRDTYNYGYTF.

The V call is TRBV28, the J call TRBJ2-3, with 9 positions matching TRBD2. The CDR3 sequence is 18 residues long. Trimming removed 2 bases from V and 1 base from J; junction bases left unmatched: 10. Per germline, CDR1 MDHEN and CDR2 SYDVKM. CDR3 in DNA: TGTGCCAGCAGTTTAGGGGAGGGATTAGCGGGGGGCACAGATACGCAGTATTTT. Translated, it gives CASSLGEGLAGGTDTQYF.

The chain uses TRBV11-2 and TRBJ1-6; the D gene is possibly TRBD1 (5 bases). Germline V lookup: CDR1 SGHAT, CDR2 FQNNGV. The V end lost 1 base, the J end lost 7 bases, and 8 bases lay between the germline ends. This CDR3 contains 14 residues. The CDR3 sequence: CASSLARDNSPLHF. In nucleotides, the CDR3 is TGTGCCAGCAGCTTAGCGCGGGACAATTCACCCCTCCACTTT.

The chain employs TRBV20-1 and TRBJ1-2; D ambiguous. This CDR3 is 11 amino acids long. Germline loops: CDR1 DFQATT, CDR2 SNEGSKA (reference sequence). Deletions cut 3 bases from V and 4 bases from J, with 6 bases between. The CDR3 region has the DNA TGCAGTGCTAGGGACGGCTATGGCTACACCTTC. This encodes CSARDGYGYTF.

Details on this clone: Other DNA sequences of this sample code for an identical CDR3. The chain joins TRBV2 to TRBJ1-2, with 9 bases aligning to TRBD1. V shed 6 bases and J 4 bases; nucleotides not matched to a gene: 6. This CDR3 region has 14 residues. The germline CDR1 and CDR2 sequences are SNHLY and FYNNEI. The CDR3 DNA follows: TGTGCCAGCAGCGTACAGGGGGCGGGCTATGGCTACACCTTC. It is translated as CASSVQGAGYGYTF.

This clone came up once. The J gene is TRBJ1-1, the V gene TRBV2, with 7 bases that match TRBD1. The CDR3 spans 15 residues. With V trimmed by 5 bases and J by 3 bases, 9 bases remained unmatched. CDR1 is SNHLY and CDR2 is FYNNEI in the germline V gene. CDR3 in DNA: TGTGCCAGCAGTATAACAGGGGCAGCGGACACTGAAGCTTTCTTT. This codes for CASSITGAADTEAFF.

V usage is TRBV6-5 and J usage is TRBJ2-3; perhaps TRBD1 as D (5 bases). Germline-derived CDR1 and CDR2 are MNHEY and SVGAGI. The CDR3 is made up of 16 amino acids. Trimming took 2 bases from V and 2 from J, leaving 14 bases between them. In DNA, the CDR3 is TGTGCCAGCAGTTACACAGACAGATTAACCACAGATACGCAGTATTTT. This gives the protein CASSYTDRLTTDTQYF.

The chain recombines TRBV14 with TRBJ1-2, with D possibly matching TRBD1 (5 bases). The CDR3 consists of 15 residues. V was trimmed by 4 bases and J by 8 bases, leaving 20 bases between them. Germline V gives CDR1 SGHDN, CDR2 FVKESK. The CDR3 reads CASSPIGGGSGGYTF. The CDR3 DNA follows: TGTGCCAGCAGCCCGATAGGCGGGGGTTCGGGCGGCTACACCTTC.

This clone was picked up a small number of times. The J gene is TRBJ2-7, the V gene TRBV2, with D perhaps TRBD1 (5 bases). V was pared by 6 bases and J by 3 bases, with 12 bases between. The CDR3 totals 13 residues. From germline, CDR1 is SNHLY and CDR2 FYNNEI. CDR3 nucleotide sequence: TGTGCCAGCAGAGGGGCCCTGAGCTACGAGCAGTACTTC. It specifies CASRGALSYEQYF.

The chain links TRBV9 to TRBJ2-1; 11 bases map to TRBD2. The CDR3 extends over 20 amino acids. V shed 6 bases, J shed 0 bases, and the junction held 17 bases outside the gene matches. CDR1 is SGDLS, CDR2 YYNGEE, per germline. The CDR3 loop reads CASTPGSIAGGISSYNEQFF. CDR3 nucleotide sequence: TGTGCCAGCACCCCAGGCTCGATAGCGGGGGGGATCAGCTCCTACAATGAGCAGTTCTTC.

This chain joins TRBV13 and TRBJ1-3; D may be TRBD1 (6 bases). The CDR3 spans 16 residues. V lost 3 bases and J lost 0, with 12 bases in between. From germline, CDR1 is PRHDT and CDR2 FYEKMQ (reference sequence). CDR3 in DNA: TGTGCCAGCAGCTTGGAGGGGGATACCTCTGGAAACACCATATATTTT. Amino acid sequence: CASSLEGDTSGNTIYF.

The table lists this clone with a few counts. A junction boundary mismatches the germline segment, possibly from a read error. The chain recombines TRBV7-7 with TRBJ2-7; no definite D call. CDR3 length: 13 residues. CDR1 SSHAT and CDR2 FNYEAQ come from the germline V gene (reference sequence). CDR3 region: CASSPGSGYEQYF. The CDR3 nucleotides are TGTGCTAGCAGCCCCGGTTCAGGCTACGAGCAGTACTTC.